The 18 T cell receptor beta chains presented below share a single source sample, sequenced in a study of shared clonotypes between healthy human individuals. TCRdb's table, derived via immunoSEQ multiplex PCR, lists solely in-frame clones and lacks some. The repertoire holds roughly 500,000 clones, 95% to 97% seen once, with 0.06% in the top ten. Source material: naive CD4+ T cells sorted from blood. Subset denoted: CD45RA+ positively selected. Receptors originate from a woman aged 25-40 years in good health.

V is TRBV21-1 and J is TRBJ2-1; whether TRBD1, the table's D call, matches the DNA was not checked. TRBV21-1 is a pseudogene. This CDR3 contains 14 residues. CDR3: CASKWGAGYNEQFF. The CDR3 nucleotides are TGTGCCAGCAAATGGGGCGCCGGCTACAATGAGCAGTTCTTC.

The chain recombines TRBV9 with TRBJ2-1, with D unclear. V was cut by 3 bases and J by 1 base, with 11 bases left in between. CDR3 length equals 15 residues. Germline V gives CDR1 SGDLS, CDR2 YYNGEE. The DNA for the CDR3 is TGTGCCAGCAGCGCCGACCTGCTTTCCTACAATGAGCAGTTCTTC. Amino acids: CASSADLLSYNEQFF.

This chain connects TRBV5-1 to TRBJ2-7; D is undetermined. Germline V lookup: CDR1 SGHRS, CDR2 YFSETQ. Trimming left V 0 bases short and J 0 bases short, with 7 bases between. The CDR3 is made up of 14 amino acids. In nucleotides, the CDR3 is TGCGCCAGCAGCTTGGAGCTGAGCTCCTACGAGCAGTACTTC. Translating gives CASSLELSSYEQYF. Full variable domain (outside the CDR3, taken from reference TRBV5-1 and TRBJ2-7): KAGVTQTPRYLIKTRGQQVTLSCSPISGHRSVSWYQQTPGQGLQFLFEYFSETQRNKGNFPGRFSGRQFSNSRSEMNVSTLELGDSALYLCASSLELSSYEQYFGPGTRLTVT.

This CDR3 is CASSQVERGGYTF. The CDR3 region has the DNA TGTGCCAGCAGCCAAGTTGAGAGGGGGGGCTACACCTTC. The J gene is TRBJ1-2, the V gene TRBV14, with D possibly TRBD1 on 6 matching bases. V shed 1 base and J shed 8 bases, with 11 bases lying between them. CDR3 size: 13 residues. Germline V gene sequence: CDR1 SGHDN, CDR2 FVKESK.

This clone was recorded only once. This chain uses TRBV2 with TRBJ1-5; possible D gene TRBD1, 6 bases. Germline CDR1 and CDR2: SNHLY and FYNNEI. V was pared by 4 bases and J by 2 bases, with 15 bases between. The CDR3 loop spans 16 amino acids. This chain's CDR3 is CASSGDIDWRNQPQHF. DNA for the CDR3: TGTGCCAGCAGTGGGGACATTGATTGGCGCAATCAGCCCCAGCATTTT. Drawing the rest from reference TRBV2 and TRBJ1-5, the complete variable domain is EPEVTQTPSHQVTQMGQEVILRCVPISNHLYFYWYRQILGQKVEFLVSFYNNEISEKSEIFDDQFSVERPDGSNFTLKIRSTKLEDSAMYFCASSGDIDWRNQPQHFGDGTRLSIL.

Notes on this clone: The same CDR3 arises from other DNA sequences in this sample as well. This chain uses TRBV28 with TRBJ2-7, with D possibly being TRBD1 (5 bases). V was pared by 2 bases and J by 3 bases, with 5 bases between. This CDR3 is 12 amino acids long. Per the germline V gene, CDR1 is MDHEN and CDR2 is SYDVKM. The CDR3 sequence: CASSLDSYEQYF. CDR3 nucleotide sequence: TGTGCCAGCAGTTTAGACAGCTACGAGCAGTACTTC.

This chain uses TRBV5-5 with TRBJ1-3, with D maybe TRBD1 (5 bases). The CDR3 totals 14 residues. Germline CDR1 and CDR2: SGHKS and YYEKEE (reference sequence). V lost 4 bases and J lost 8, with 16 bases in between. CDR3 in DNA: TGTGCCAGCAGCGGGATGCTCCAGGGCGACACCATATATTTT. Amino acid sequence: CASSGMLQGDTIYF.

The DNA for the CDR3 is TGTGCCAGCTCACCAGAGACTGCGGCCCGGGCTTTCTTT. Translating gives CASSPETAARAFF. J is TRBJ1-1 and V is TRBV18, with D uncertain. The germline CDR1 and CDR2 sequences are KGHSH and LQKENI. This CDR3 has 13 residues. Trimming left V 2 bases short and J 11 bases short, with 15 bases between.

The chain joins TRBV6-5 to TRBJ2-2; 8 nucleotides agree with TRBD1. Germline CDR1 MNHEY, CDR2 SVGAGI. V shed 7 bases and J 4 bases; nucleotides not matched to a gene: 2. CDR3 length: 13 residues. The CDR3 reads CASKGTGTGELFF. The CDR3 DNA is TGTGCCAGCAAAGGGACAGGCACCGGGGAGCTGTTTTTT.

The chain links TRBV5-1 to TRBJ2-3; D is ambiguous. Germline V gene data show CDR1 as SGHRS and CDR2 as YFSETQ. This CDR3 is 15 amino acids long. V was cut by 0 bases and J by 0 bases, with 8 bases left in between. The CDR3 bases are TGCGCCAGCAGCTTGGCCGACAAAAGCACAGATACGCAGTATTTT. Its protein product is CASSLADKSTDTQYF.

V gene TRBV30 combines with J gene TRBJ1-5; D remains ambiguous. V shed 2 bases and J shed 0 bases, with 5 bases lying between them. Germline lookup yields CDR1 GTSNPN and CDR2 SVGIG (reference sequence). There are 13 residues in the CDR3. CDR3 amino acids: CAWSPGSNQPQHF. Here the CDR3 DNA reads TGTGCCTGGAGTCCGGGTAGCAATCAGCCCCAGCATTTT.

The chain combines TRBV6-5 with TRBJ2-5; 9 bases are a match to TRBD1. The J call could be wrong; TRBJ2-7 is a better fit for the DNA end. Germline V gene data show CDR1 as MNHEY and CDR2 as SVGAGI. This CDR3 is 15 amino acids long. The CDR3 here is CASSRRDRAYHEQYF. The CDR3 DNA sequence: TGTGCCAGCAGCCGGAGGGACAGGGCGTATCACGAGCAGTACTTC.

On this clone itself: Different DNA sequences within this sample yield the same CDR3. V is TRBV4-2 and J is TRBJ2-5; 13 bases align to TRBD2. This CDR3 is 17 amino acids long. The V gene's germline CDR1 is LGHNA and CDR2 YNFKEQ. Losses at the gene ends were 4 bases for V and 4 bases for J; bases not matched to a gene: 9. In nucleotides, the CDR3 is TGTGCCAGCAGCCTTGGACTAGCGGGAGAGGGGGGAGAGACCCAGTACTTC. This translates into CASSLGLAGEGGETQYF.

The rearrangement joins TRBV10-3 to TRBJ1-1, with D maybe TRBD1 (5 bases). V was clipped by 7 bases and J by 1 base, with 10 bases between them. The V gene's germline CDR1 is ENHRY and CDR2 SYGVKD. This CDR3 has 13 residues. The CDR3 loop reads CAIKRGWNTEAFF. Here the CDR3 DNA reads TGTGCCATCAAGCGGGGCTGGAACACTGAAGCTTTCTTT.

CDR3 nucleotides: TGTGCCAGCAGCCCGAGCCAGGCAACTAATGAAAAACTGTTTTTT. It codes for CASSPSQATNEKLFF. The gene calls are TRBV5-3 and TRBJ1-4; D is unresolved. TRBV5-3 is an ORF, with its function uncertain. The germline V and J ends were trimmed by 8 bases and 0 bases, with 14 bases remaining between them. The CDR3 is 15 amino acids.

V gene TRBV27 combines with J gene TRBJ1-1; D is ambiguous. V was pared by 2 bases and J by 5 bases, with 12 bases between. The CDR3 runs 14 residues. Germline assignment: CDR1 MNHEY and CDR2 SMNVEV (reference sequence). The CDR3 sequence is CASSLIGRGTEAFF. The CDR3 DNA reads TGTGCCAGCAGTTTAATAGGGCGCGGGACTGAAGCTTTCTTT.

The chain is built from TRBV19 and TRBJ2-5; 8 bases map to TRBD2. Per the germline V gene, CDR1 is LNHDA and CDR2 is SQIVND (reference sequence). V was pared by 3 bases and J by 11 bases, with 20 bases of the junction left unmatched. This CDR3 region has 17 residues. The CDR3 DNA reads as TGTGCCAGTAGTATCAGACTAGCGTTAGAGGAACTTGATACGCAGTACTTC. This sequence encodes CASSIRLALEELDTQYF.

For this clone: Other DNA sequences in the same sample also yield this CDR3. The DNA for the CDR3 is TGTGCCAGTAGTATTTTGGGGATATTGTCCTACAATGAGCAGTTCTTC. As protein: CASSILGILSYNEQFF. The V gene is TRBV19, the J gene TRBJ2-1, with D uncertain. The germline V gene has CDR1 LNHDA and CDR2 SQIVND (reference sequence). Deletions cut 3 bases from V and 1 base from J, with 13 bases between. The length of the CDR3 is 16 residues.